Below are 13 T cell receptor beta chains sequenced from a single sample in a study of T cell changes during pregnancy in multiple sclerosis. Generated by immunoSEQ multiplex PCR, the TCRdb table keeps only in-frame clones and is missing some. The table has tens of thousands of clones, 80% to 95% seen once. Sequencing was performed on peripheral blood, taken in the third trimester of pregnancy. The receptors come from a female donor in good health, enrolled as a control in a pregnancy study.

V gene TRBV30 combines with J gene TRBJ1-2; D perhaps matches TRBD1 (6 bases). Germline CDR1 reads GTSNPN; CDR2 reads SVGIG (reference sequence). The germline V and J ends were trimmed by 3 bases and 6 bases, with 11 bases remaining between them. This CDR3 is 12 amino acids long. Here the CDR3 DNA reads TGTGCCTGGAGGTTAGGGGGGGATGGCTACACCTTC. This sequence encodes CAWRLGGDGYTF.

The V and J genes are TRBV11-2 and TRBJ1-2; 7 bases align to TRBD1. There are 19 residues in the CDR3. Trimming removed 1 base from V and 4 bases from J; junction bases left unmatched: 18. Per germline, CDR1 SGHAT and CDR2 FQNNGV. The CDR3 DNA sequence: TGTGCCAGCAGCTTAGGGGACCCGGGACAGTGGATCCGCGGCTATGGCTACACCTTC. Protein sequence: CASSLGDPGQWIRGYGYTF.

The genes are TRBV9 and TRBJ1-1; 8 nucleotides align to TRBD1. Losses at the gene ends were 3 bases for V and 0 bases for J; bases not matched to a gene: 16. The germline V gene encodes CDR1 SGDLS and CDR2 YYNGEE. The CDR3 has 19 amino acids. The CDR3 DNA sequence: TGTGCCAGCAGCGCCGACAGGGGAGGGCGTCCCGGAATGAACACTGAAGCTTTCTTT. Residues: CASSADRGGRPGMNTEAFF.

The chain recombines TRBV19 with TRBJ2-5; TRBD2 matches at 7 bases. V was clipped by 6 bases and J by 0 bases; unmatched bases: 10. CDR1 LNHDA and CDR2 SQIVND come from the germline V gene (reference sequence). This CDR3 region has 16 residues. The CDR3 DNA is TGTGCCAGTAGGGCTTGGGGAGGGGCGGACCAAGAGACCCAGTACTTC. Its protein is CASRAWGGADQETQYF. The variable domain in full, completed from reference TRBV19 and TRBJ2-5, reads DGGITQSPKYLFRKEGQNVTLSCEQNLNHDAMYWYRQDPGQGLRLIYYSQIVNDFQKGDIAEGYSVSREKKESFPLTVTSAQKNPTAFYLCASRAWGGADQETQYFGPGTRLLVL.

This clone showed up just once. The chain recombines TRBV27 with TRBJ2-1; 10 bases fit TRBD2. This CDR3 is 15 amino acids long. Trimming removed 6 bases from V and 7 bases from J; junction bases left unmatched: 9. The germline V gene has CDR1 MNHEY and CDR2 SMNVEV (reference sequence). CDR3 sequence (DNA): TGTGCCAGCAGGAAAGCGGGGGGGCCGCGGAATGAGCAGTTCTTC. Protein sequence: CASRKAGGPRNEQFF.

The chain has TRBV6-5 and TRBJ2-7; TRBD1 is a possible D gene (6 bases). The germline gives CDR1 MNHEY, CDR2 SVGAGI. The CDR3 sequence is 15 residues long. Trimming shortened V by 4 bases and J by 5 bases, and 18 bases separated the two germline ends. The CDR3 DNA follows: TGTGCCAGCAGTTCTCCCCGGTACAGGGAAGACGAGCAGTACTTC. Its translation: CASSSPRYREDEQYF.

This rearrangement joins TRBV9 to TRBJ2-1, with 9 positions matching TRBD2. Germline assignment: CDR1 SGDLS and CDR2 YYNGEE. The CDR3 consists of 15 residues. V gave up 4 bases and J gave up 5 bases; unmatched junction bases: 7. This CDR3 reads CASSSGLASDNEQFF. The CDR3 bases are TGTGCCAGCAGCTCCGGACTAGCGAGCGACAATGAGCAGTTCTTC.

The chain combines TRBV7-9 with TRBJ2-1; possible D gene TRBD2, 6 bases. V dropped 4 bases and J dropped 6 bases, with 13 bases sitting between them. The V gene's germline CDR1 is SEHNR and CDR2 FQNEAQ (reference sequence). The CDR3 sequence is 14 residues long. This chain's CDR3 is CASSSEPGLNEQFF. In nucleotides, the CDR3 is TGTGCCAGCAGCTCCGAGCCGGGACTCAATGAGCAGTTCTTC.

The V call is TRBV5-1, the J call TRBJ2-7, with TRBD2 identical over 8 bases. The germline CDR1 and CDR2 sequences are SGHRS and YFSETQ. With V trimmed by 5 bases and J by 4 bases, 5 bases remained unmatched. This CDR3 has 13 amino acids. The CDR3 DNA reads TGCGCCAGCAGGATAGCGGGACGGTACGAGCAGTACTTC. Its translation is CASRIAGRYEQYF.

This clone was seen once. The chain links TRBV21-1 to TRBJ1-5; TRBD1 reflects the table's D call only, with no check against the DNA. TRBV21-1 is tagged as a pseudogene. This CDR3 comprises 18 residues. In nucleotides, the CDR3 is TGTGCCAGCAGCAAGGGGGGACAGGGGGCGGGAAGCAATCAGCCCCAGCATTTT. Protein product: CASSKGGQGAGSNQPQHF.

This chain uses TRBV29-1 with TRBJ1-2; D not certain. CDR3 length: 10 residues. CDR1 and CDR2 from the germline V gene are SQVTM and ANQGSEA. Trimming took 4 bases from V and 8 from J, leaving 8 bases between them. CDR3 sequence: CSVGLEGYTF. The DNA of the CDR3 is TGCAGCGTTGGACTGGAGGGCTACACCTTC.

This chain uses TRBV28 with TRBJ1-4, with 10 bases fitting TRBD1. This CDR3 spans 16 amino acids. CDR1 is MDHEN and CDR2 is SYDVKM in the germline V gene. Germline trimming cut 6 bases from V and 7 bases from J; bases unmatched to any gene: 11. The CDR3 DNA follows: TGTGCCAGCAGCCACGGGGGACAGGGGACGGCTGAAAAACTGTTTTTT. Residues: CASSHGGQGTAEKLFF.

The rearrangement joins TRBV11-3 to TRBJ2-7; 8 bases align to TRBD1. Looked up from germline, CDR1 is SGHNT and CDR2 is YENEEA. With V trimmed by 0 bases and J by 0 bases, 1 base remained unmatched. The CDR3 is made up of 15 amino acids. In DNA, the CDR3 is TGTGCCAGCAGCTTAGATGGACAGGGCTCCTACGAGCAGTACTTC. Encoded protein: CASSLDGQGSYEQYF.